The 19 T cell receptor beta chains reported below all come from one sample, sequenced in a study of T-cell reconstitution after alpha-beta-depleted transplantation in children. The authors prepared the TCRbeta library with unique molecular identifiers. TCRdb re-called the PCR reads through MiXCR, storing one row per CDR3 protein. The sample records 60,000 to 100,000 distinct CDR3 sequences, less than 20% being singletons. This material consisted of PBMCs, mostly from graft donor cells, taken 360 days after TCRalphabeta/CD19-depleted stem cell transplant. The receptors were gathered from a male patient between 2 and 9 years old who had a stem cell transplant for acute lymphoblastic leukemia, so the T cells may come from the graft donor.

This clonotype has only a few counts. The V gene is TRBV2, the J gene TRBJ2-7; 8 nucleotides match TRBD2. CDR3 length: 14 amino acids. J was trimmed by 2 bases and V by 5 bases; bases with no gene match: 5. Germline assignment: CDR1 SNHLY and CDR2 FYNNEI. This chain's CDR3 is CASSIAGLPYEQYF. CDR3 coding DNA: TGTGCCAGCAGTATAGCGGGGCTCCCCTACGAGCAGTACTTC.

The chain employs TRBV6-1 and TRBJ1-5; TRBD1 agrees at 7 bases. Per the germline V gene, CDR1 is MNHNS and CDR2 is SASEGT. The CDR3 runs to 15 residues. The V and J ends lost 4 bases and 5 bases, in that order; junction bases with no gene match: 8. The DNA of the CDR3 is TGTGCCAGCAGTGCCGGGACAGCTCTTCATCAGCCCCAGCATTTT. Translation gives CASSAGTALHQPQHF.

This clonotype was observed a few times. V and J are TRBV9 and TRBJ1-5; D unclear. Trimming removed 0 bases from V and 6 bases from J, with 10 bases in between. In germline, CDR1 is SGDLS, CDR2 YYNGEE. The CDR3 loop spans 14 amino acids. CDR3 region: CASSVGMGGQPQHF. The CDR3 DNA reads as TGTGCCAGCAGCGTAGGGATGGGAGGTCAGCCCCAGCATTTT.

There are a few counts of this clonotype. The J gene is TRBJ2-5, the V gene TRBV7-8, with D perhaps matching TRBD1 or TRBD2 (5 bases each). Germline V CDR1 and CDR2: SGHVS, FQNEAQ. The CDR3 has 14 residues. Trimming shortened V by 0 bases and J by 6 bases, and 11 bases separated the two germline ends. Written as DNA, the CDR3 is TGTGCCAGCAGCTTAGCGGGGGTTGGGAAGACCCAGTACTTC. Translated, it gives CASSLAGVGKTQYF. Filled out from reference TRBV7-8 and TRBJ2-5, the complete variable domain reads GAGVSQSPRYKVAKRGQDVALRCDPISGHVSLFWYQQALGQGPEFLTYFQNEAQLDKSGLPSDRFFAERPEGSVSTLKIQRTQQEDSAVYLCASSLAGVGKTQYFGPGTRLLVL.

This clonotype was picked up one time. The V gene is TRBV11-2, the J gene TRBJ2-1; no clear D. The germline CDR1 and CDR2 sequences are SGHAT and FQNNGV. V gave up 1 base and J gave up 9 bases, with 10 bases separating them. This CDR3 is 13 amino acids long. The CDR3 reads CASSLAETSEQFF. CDR3 DNA: TGTGCCAGCAGCTTAGCAGAGACTTCTGAGCAGTTCTTC.

The sample holds a few counts of this clonotype. This chain joins TRBV5-1 and TRBJ2-7, with D possibly being TRBD2 (6 bases). This CDR3 has 14 residues. From germline, CDR1 is SGHRS and CDR2 YFSETQ. The V end lost 1 base, the J end lost 3 bases, and 11 bases lay between the germline ends. The CDR3 DNA reads as TGCGCCAGCAGCTTGACTAGCTCAGTCTACGAGCAGTACTTC. Translating gives CASSLTSSVYEQYF.

This clonotype was picked up a small number of times. This chain joins TRBV6-5 and TRBJ2-7; D unresolved. Germline CDR1 reads MNHEY; CDR2 reads SVGAGI. The CDR3 length is 14 residues. V was clipped by 0 bases and J by 7 bases, with 13 bases between them. The CDR3 protein is CASSYSARMGEQYF. The CDR3 DNA follows: TGTGCCAGCAGTTACTCTGCCCGAATGGGGGAGCAGTACTTC.

The CDR3 bases are TGCGCCAGCAGCTTGTTGGGGGCGGCTAATGAAAAACTGTTTTTT. Translation: CASSLLGAANEKLFF. The chain joins TRBV5-1 to TRBJ1-4, with D possibly TRBD1 on 6 matching bases. There are 15 residues in the CDR3. Trimming pared 1 base from V and 3 bases from J, leaving 10 bases between. CDR1 and CDR2 (germline): SGHRS, YFSETQ.

This clonotype was found many times. The chain has TRBV4-2 and TRBJ2-1; 11 bases are shared with TRBD2. The CDR3 consists of 16 residues. V trimming: 2 bases; J trimming: 1 base; junction bases outside the gene matches: 1. The germline gives CDR1 LGHNA, CDR2 YNFKEQ. The CDR3 region has the DNA TGTGCCAGCAGCCAACGACTAGCGGGGTCCTACAATGAGCAGTTCTTC. Translated: CASSQRLAGSYNEQFF.

Ten or more counts support this clonotype. V is TRBV20-1 and J is TRBJ2-3; D not resolved. Germline V gene lookup returns CDR1 DFQATT and CDR2 SNEGSKA (reference sequence). This CDR3 spans 16 amino acids. V was cut by 0 bases and J by 2 bases, with 15 bases left in between. The DNA of the CDR3 is TGCAGTGCTAGAGACTGGGAACTGGAAGACACAGATACGCAGTATTTT. Translation: CSARDWELEDTDTQYF.

This clonotype was observed a few times. This rearrangement joins TRBV6-5 to TRBJ2-1; 8 bases are shared with TRBD2. The junction had 9 bases not matched to a gene; V was cut back by 2 bases and J by 6 bases. The CDR3 is made up of 16 amino acids. CDR1 and CDR2 (germline): MNHEY, SVGAGI. Here the CDR3 reads CASSYGRAGGLNEQFF. Written as DNA, the CDR3 is TGTGCCAGCAGTTACGGGCGTGCGGGAGGACTCAATGAGCAGTTCTTC.

This clonotype turned up a few times. V is TRBV9 and J is TRBJ2-5, with a tentative D call TRBD1 (5 bases). There are 14 residues in the CDR3. Germline V gives CDR1 SGDLS, CDR2 YYNGEE. With 4 bases removed from V and 5 bases from J, the gap between germline ends came to 15 bases. The CDR3 sequence is CASSRQRLGETQYF. The CDR3 DNA reads TGTGCCAGCAGCCGACAGCGCTTAGGGGAGACCCAGTACTTC. The whole variable domain, filled in from reference TRBV9 and TRBJ2-5, reads DSGVTQTPKHLITATGQRVTLRCSPRSGDLSVYWYQQSLDQGLQFLIQYYNGEERAKGNILERFSAQQFPDLHSELNLSSLELGDSALYFCASSRQRLGETQYFGPGTRLLVL.

This chain uses TRBV29-1 with TRBJ2-7, with 10 bases fitting TRBD1. CDR1 SQVTM and CDR2 ANQGSEA come from the germline V gene. The CDR3 spans 13 residues. Trimming at V came to 4 bases and at J to 4 bases, leaving 4 bases not matched to a gene. The CDR3 DNA reads as TGCAGCGTTGGACAGGGGGCTTGGTACGAGCAGTACTTC. It codes for CSVGQGAWYEQYF.

This clonotype has only a few counts. V usage is TRBV29-1 and J usage is TRBJ2-1, with 8 bases fitting TRBD1. The CDR3 length is 14 residues. V was clipped by 3 bases and J by 0 bases; unmatched bases: 1. Per germline, CDR1 SQVTM and CDR2 ANQGSEA. The CDR3: CSVEGTGSYNEQFF. CDR3 DNA: TGCAGCGTTGAGGGGACAGGCTCCTACAATGAGCAGTTCTTC.

Here the CDR3 reads CASSRTTGVGETQYF. CDR3 bases: TGTGCCAGCAGTCGAACTACAGGGGTTGGAGAGACCCAGTACTTC. J is TRBJ2-5 and V is TRBV6-1, with 7 bases lining up with TRBD1. The J segment lost 4 bases and the V segment lost 5 bases, leaving 10 bases of the junction unmatched. This CDR3 is 15 amino acids long. The germline V gene has CDR1 MNHNS and CDR2 SASEGT.

The V and J genes are TRBV29-1 and TRBJ2-4; D is ambiguous. Trimming shortened V by 7 bases and J by 3 bases, and 13 bases separated the two germline ends. Germline-derived CDR1 and CDR2 are SQVTM and ANQGSEA. CDR3 size: 13 residues. In DNA, the CDR3 is TGCAGCGCCTGCAACGCCTACAAAAACATTCAGTACTTC. Translated, it gives CSACNAYKNIQYF. Based on the CDR3 plus reference TRBV29-1 and TRBJ2-4, the full variable domain is SAVISQKPSRDICQRGTSLTIQCQVDSQVTMMFWYRQQPGQSLTLIATANQGSEATYESGFVIDKFPISRPNLTFSTLTVSNMSPEDSSIYLCSACNAYKNIQYFGAGTRLSVL.

This clonotype was seen more than once but under ten times. The rearrangement joins TRBV7-8 to TRBJ2-1; 10 positions match TRBD2. This CDR3 contains 18 residues. The germline gives CDR1 SGHVS, CDR2 FQNEAQ. Germline trimming cut 3 bases from V and 4 bases from J; bases unmatched to any gene: 12. The CDR3 nucleotides read TGTGCCAGCAGCTTGAGAGTTTTAGCGGGAGGTAGATACAATGAGCAGTTCTTC. It specifies CASSLRVLAGGRYNEQFF.

V and J are TRBV4-1 and TRBJ2-7; 12 positions match TRBD2. V dropped 1 base and J dropped 4; count of bases not matched to a gene: 2. Germline-derived CDR1 and CDR2 are MGHRA and YSYEKL. The CDR3 is 15 amino acids. The CDR3, as DNA: TGCGCCAGCAGCCAAGGGACTAGCGGGAATTACGAGCAGTACTTC. Residues: CASSQGTSGNYEQYF.

The chain uses TRBV4-1 and TRBJ1-4, with D perhaps TRBD1 (5 bases). Germline V gives CDR1 MGHRA, CDR2 YSYEKL. V shed 6 bases and J shed 3 bases, with 17 bases lying between them. CDR3 size: 16 residues. CDR3 in DNA: TGCGCCAGCAGTGGGGGAATTGGTAGGTCTAATGAAAAACTGTTTTTT. Protein product: CASSGGIGRSNEKLFF.